A single sample gave rise to the 14 T cell receptor beta chains below, sequenced in a study of CD8+ T cells in alopecia areata. Described treatment: oral pan-JAK inhibitor, 5-10 mg twice daily. As the sequencing template, cDNA was produced by extracting RNA and reverse transcribing it. Generated by immunoSEQ multiplex PCR, the TCRdb table keeps only in-frame clones and is missing some. Here the sample spans about 300,000 clones, 58% being singletons. This specimen consisted of CD4+ T cells sorted from blood, obtained at week 24, from a patient treated with tofacitinib. The receptors were sampled from a human donor with alopecia areata.

This clone was detected only once. V and J are TRBV6-5 and TRBJ2-7, with a possible D match to TRBD1 (5 bases). Germline CDR1 is MNHEY and CDR2 is SVGAGI. V was clipped by 0 bases and J by 5 bases, with 14 bases between them. This CDR3 has 15 amino acids. The CDR3 sequence: CASSYSPQGGNEQYF. The CDR3 DNA reads as TGTGCCAGCAGTTACTCCCCCCAGGGCGGCAACGAGCAGTACTTC.

The chain links TRBV11-2 to TRBJ2-2; D might be TRBD2 (6 bases). The germline CDR1 and CDR2 sequences are SGHAT and FQNNGV. The CDR3 consists of 16 residues. Trimming removed 5 bases from V and 6 bases from J, with 19 bases in between. This chain's CDR3 is CASSTAGSGVPGELFF. The CDR3 DNA reads TGTGCCAGCAGCACTGCCGGGTCGGGGGTACCCGGGGAGCTGTTTTTT. The full variable domain, in which reference TRBV11-2 and TRBJ2-2 provide the parts outside the CDR3, is EAGVAQSPRYKIIEKRQSVAFWCNPISGHATLYWYQQILGQGPKLLIQFQNNGVVDDSQLPKDRFSAERLKGVDSTLKIQPAKLEDSAVYLCASSTAGSGVPGELFFGEGSRLTVL.

The chain employs TRBV7-9 and TRBJ2-7, with 7 nucleotides matching TRBD1. The ends lost 0 bases at V and 5 bases at J; junction bases unmatched: 7. Germline lookup yields CDR1 SEHNR and CDR2 FQNEAQ (reference sequence). This CDR3 has 15 residues. The CDR3 is CASSLARQGTNEQYF. Written as DNA, the CDR3 is TGTGCCAGCAGCTTAGCGAGACAGGGTACTAACGAGCAGTACTTC.

In DNA, the CDR3 is TGCGCCAGCAGCCAAGATCGCGGGTTTTTACCCTACAATGAGCAGTTCTTC. This sequence encodes CASSQDRGFLPYNEQFF. V gene TRBV4-1 combines with J gene TRBJ2-1, with D possibly being TRBD2 (5 bases). The CDR3 loop spans 17 amino acids. The germline V gene encodes CDR1 MGHRA and CDR2 YSYEKL. Trimming took off 0 bases at V and 2 bases at J, with 14 bases between the two ends.

The chain has TRBV6-5 and TRBJ2-7, with 9 bases matching TRBD1. After removal of 7 bases from V and 5 bases from J, the junction contained 9 bases not matched to a gene. Per germline, CDR1 MNHEY and CDR2 SVGAGI. The CDR3 consists of 14 residues. CDR3 residues: CASTRDRDRDEQYF. DNA for the CDR3: TGTGCCAGCACCCGGGACAGGGACAGGGACGAGCAGTACTTC.

This clone was seen a few times. The chain employs TRBV4-1 and TRBJ2-3; 9 bases fit TRBD2. Trimming took 4 bases from V and 10 from J; bases not matched to a gene: 6. From germline, CDR1 is MGHRA and CDR2 YSYEKL. The CDR3 has 13 amino acids. The CDR3 sequence is CASSPVGLASQYF. The CDR3 DNA reads as TGCGCCAGCAGCCCGGTGGGACTAGCCTCGCAGTATTTT.

This clone was picked up a small number of times. The chain carries TRBV29-1 and TRBJ1-5; 7 nucleotides agree with TRBD1. CDR3 size: 13 residues. Germline V gene lookup returns CDR1 SQVTM and CDR2 ANQGSEA. V lost 4 bases to trimming and J lost 4 bases; unmatched junction nucleotides: 4. Written as DNA, the CDR3 is TGCAGCGTTGGGGACAGTTTTAATCAGCCCCAGCATTTT. Translated, it gives CSVGDSFNQPQHF.

The J gene is TRBJ2-2, the V gene TRBV5-1; TRBD1 matches at 10 bases. The CDR3 sequence is 14 residues long. The germline CDR1 and CDR2 sequences are SGHRS and YFSETQ. With 7 bases clipped from V and 6 bases from J, the junction kept 6 bases outside the gene matches. The CDR3 sequence: CASRQGASAGELFF. The DNA for the CDR3 is TGCGCCAGCCGACAGGGGGCTTCGGCCGGGGAGCTGTTTTTT.

This chain links TRBV30 with TRBJ1-6; no definite D call. V lost 8 bases and J lost 1, with 9 bases in between. The CDR3 sequence is 13 residues long. Germline V gives CDR1 GTSNPN, CDR2 SVGIG (reference sequence). The CDR3 reads CAAAGSYNSPLHF. CDR3 nucleotide sequence: TGTGCCGCGGCGGGGTCCTATAATTCACCCCTCCACTTT.

Only a few counts were recorded for this clone. The genes are TRBV4-1 and TRBJ1-5; D ambiguous. The CDR3 sequence is 15 residues long. Looked up from germline, CDR1 is MGHRA and CDR2 is YSYEKL. Trimming cost V 0 bases and J 3 bases, with 9 bases left between them. The CDR3 loop is CASSQEGKHNQPQHF. In DNA, the CDR3 is TGCGCCAGCAGCCAAGAAGGGAAGCACAATCAGCCCCAGCATTTT.

The gene calls are TRBV5-1 and TRBJ1-4, with 8 bases aligning to TRBD1. The ends lost 0 bases at V and 6 bases at J; junction bases unmatched: 7. The germline V gene has CDR1 SGHRS and CDR2 YFSETQ. CDR3 length equals 16 residues. The CDR3 nucleotides read TGCGCCAGCAGCTTGGGAAGCGGGACAGGAGATGAAAAACTGTTTTTT. As protein: CASSLGSGTGDEKLFF.

In its sample, this clone was seen a few times. The J gene is TRBJ2-5, the V gene TRBV11-1; 8 nucleotides line up with TRBD1. Germline values: CDR1 SGHAT, CDR2 FQDESV (reference sequence). The CDR3 runs 14 residues. V gave up 7 bases and J gave up 2 bases; unmatched junction bases: 6. CDR3 region: CASTADREQETQYF. In nucleotides, the CDR3 is TGTGCCAGCACCGCGGACAGGGAGCAAGAGACCCAGTACTTC.

This chain links TRBV11-2 with TRBJ2-7, with D unresolved. Germline V gene data show CDR1 as SGHAT and CDR2 as FQNNGV. This CDR3 has 15 residues. The V end lost 1 base, the J end lost 0 bases, and 10 bases lay between the germline ends. CDR3 region: CASSLVGMLSYEQYF. The CDR3 coding sequence is TGTGCCAGCAGCTTAGTAGGGATGCTCTCCTACGAGCAGTACTTC.

The rearrangement joins TRBV30 to TRBJ1-3, with TRBD1 matching 7 bases. The V and J ends lost 2 bases and 2 bases, in that order; junction bases with no gene match: 3. This CDR3 is built from 14 residues. Germline V lookup: CDR1 GTSNPN, CDR2 SVGIG (reference sequence). CDR3 in amino acids: CAWSLGGAGNTIYF. CDR3 DNA: TGTGCCTGGAGTCTAGGGGGCGCTGGAAACACCATATATTTT.